These 14 T cell receptor beta chains originate from one sample sequenced in a study of patients and donors after allogeneic stem cell transplantation (dated by TCRdb to about 2020). Libraries were made using RT-PCR. Instrument on record: NextSeq 550. Using fastp trimming at Q25 and MiXCR clonotype assembly, TCRdb reanalyzed the public sequencing data and kept in-frame beta chains. Rows with one shared CDR3 protein collapse into an entry with the most common genes and DNA. Here the sample has some 880,000 distinct CDR3 sequences; around 17% occur a single time. Of the sample, under 6.5% is held by the ten largest clones. Material: blood, either unsorted or a sorted T cell fraction (not recorded which). The receptors originated from a human donor who was either an allogeneic HSCT recipient or a stem cell or donor lymphocyte infusion donor (not recorded which). It is not recorded whose cells these are; they may come from a transplant donor.

The J gene is TRBJ1-4, the V gene TRBV6-1; D call uncertain. V lost 0 bases to trimming and J lost 8 bases, with 13 bases between them. The CDR3 covers 15 residues. Per the germline V gene, CDR1 is MNHNS and CDR2 is SASEGT. Here the CDR3 DNA reads TGTGCCAGCAGTGAAGCGACGCTATCTAGGGAAAAACTGTTTTTT. It is translated as CASSEATLSREKLFF.

This clonotype showed up just a few times. The V call is TRBV5-6, the J call TRBJ2-5; 7 positions agree with TRBD1. CDR3 length: 14 residues. J gave up 4 bases and V 1 base, and 4 bases lay outside the gene matches. The V gene's germline CDR1 is SGHDT and CDR2 YYEEEE. CDR3 sequence: CASSLWAGGETQYF. CDR3 DNA: TGTGCCAGCAGCTTGTGGGCAGGGGGAGAGACCCAGTACTTC.

Many counts were recorded for this clonotype. The chain has TRBV29-1 and TRBJ1-2, with a weak D call TRBD1 (5 bases). Germline V gene sequence: CDR1 SQVTM, CDR2 ANQGSEA. V was pared by 3 bases and J by 4 bases, with 15 bases between. The CDR3 covers 14 residues. The DNA of the CDR3 is TGCAGCGTTGACTCAAGACAGTTGCTCTATGGCTACACCTTC. Its translation: CSVDSRQLLYGYTF. Looking up the rest from reference TRBV29-1 and TRBJ1-2 gives the full variable domain: SAVISQKPSRDICQRGTSLTIQCQVDSQVTMMFWYRQQPGQSLTLIATANQGSEATYESGFVIDKFPISRPNLTFSTLTVSNMSPEDSSIYLCSVDSRQLLYGYTFGSGTRLTVV.

In its sample, this clonotype was seen many times. The chain has TRBV10-3 and TRBJ1-1, with 11 bases fitting TRBD1. There are 17 residues in the CDR3. V lost 3 bases to trimming and J lost 0 bases; unmatched junction nucleotides: 6. Germline-derived CDR1 and CDR2 are ENHRY and SYGVKD. The CDR3 loop reads CAISDWTGGPMNTEAFF. For the CDR3, the DNA is TGTGCCATCAGTGATTGGACAGGGGGCCCTATGAACACTGAAGCTTTCTTT.

This clonotype came up a few times. DNA for the CDR3: TGTGCCATCAGTGAAGATCGGTCGCTCACTGAAGCTTTCTTT. It specifies CAISEDRSLTEAFF. This sequence joins TRBV10-3 and TRBJ1-1; D unclear. Germline V gives CDR1 ENHRY, CDR2 SYGVKD. V lost 3 bases, J lost 4 bases, and 12 bases lay in between. The CDR3 consists of 14 residues.

The V call is TRBV24-1, the J call TRBJ2-2; 12 bases map to TRBD2. The CDR3 extends over 17 amino acids. The ends lost 3 bases at V and 4 bases at J; junction bases unmatched: 5. The germline V gene encodes CDR1 KGHDR and CDR2 SFDVKD. The CDR3 protein is CATSDELAGGLTGELFF. CDR3 DNA sequence: TGTGCCACCAGTGATGAGCTAGCGGGGGGGCTCACCGGGGAGCTGTTTTTT.

The CDR3 bases are TGTGCCAGCAGTTACTTAGCCGTCACGGGAGGGGACACAGATACGCAGTATTTT. It is translated as CASSYLAVTGGDTDTQYF. The rearrangement uses TRBV6-5 and TRBJ2-3; 8 nucleotides line up with TRBD2. The CDR3 spans 18 residues. CDR1 is MNHEY, CDR2 SVGAGI, per germline. V was clipped by 1 base and J by 2 bases; unmatched bases: 11.

This clonotype showed up many times. The chain uses TRBV20-1 and TRBJ1-5; no reliable D call. Germline V gives CDR1 DFQATT, CDR2 SNEGSKA (reference sequence). This CDR3 has 13 amino acids. The V end lost 3 bases, the J end lost 0 bases, and 6 bases lay between the germline ends. CDR3 sequence reads: CSASSVSNQPQHF. The DNA for the CDR3 is TGCAGTGCTAGTTCCGTTAGCAATCAGCCCCAGCATTTT.

V and J are TRBV20-1 and TRBJ1-6; possibly TRBD1 for D (6 bases). Germline V gene lookup returns CDR1 DFQATT and CDR2 SNEGSKA (reference sequence). The CDR3 spans 16 residues. V was clipped by 3 bases and J by 1 base, with 13 bases between them. The CDR3 coding sequence is TGCAGTGCTAGCTTACAGGGATGGTCCTATAATTCACCCCTCCACTTT. Protein sequence: CSASLQGWSYNSPLHF.

This clonotype was observed a handful of times. This rearrangement joins TRBV5-4 to TRBJ2-1; D might be TRBD2 (5 bases). CDR1 is SGHNT and CDR2 is YYREEE in the germline V gene (reference sequence). V gave up 5 bases and J gave up 2 bases, with 8 bases separating them. This CDR3 is 13 amino acids long. The chain's CDR3 is CASRAGAYNEQFF. The CDR3 DNA reads TGTGCCAGCAGAGCCGGGGCCTACAATGAGCAGTTCTTC.

This clonotype was detected a few times. This chain links TRBV12-3 or TRBV12-4 with TRBJ1-4; D is uncertain. The CDR3 has 16 amino acids. V gave up 3 bases and J gave up 10 bases, with 21 bases separating them. CDR3: CASSLKSNGQSVKLFF. The CDR3 DNA reads as TGTGCCAGCAGTTTGAAAAGCAACGGGCAATCGGTAAAACTGTTTTTT.

V and J are TRBV11-3 and TRBJ1-3; D remains ambiguous. V gave up 4 bases and J gave up 4 bases, with 5 bases separating them. The CDR3 is 12 residues long. Germline assignment: CDR1 SGHNT and CDR2 YENEEA. The chain's CDR3 is CASSSKGNTIYF. Written as DNA, the CDR3 is TGTGCCAGCAGCTCGAAAGGAAACACCATATATTTT.

The rearrangement uses TRBV11-1 and TRBJ1-1; a weak D match, TRBD1 (5 bases). Per germline, CDR1 SGHAT and CDR2 FQDESV (reference sequence). This CDR3 spans 15 amino acids. Trimming left V 6 bases short and J 1 base short, with 15 bases between. CDR3 residues: CASRAGGLGNTEAFF. The CDR3 DNA follows: TGTGCCAGCAGGGCTGGGGGTCTGGGGAACACTGAAGCTTTCTTT.

The V and J genes are TRBV5-5 and TRBJ1-1; tentatively, D is TRBD1 (6 bases). This CDR3 is 15 amino acids long. The V end was cut by 4 bases, the J end by 4 bases, with 17 bases between. CDR1 is SGHKS, CDR2 YYEKEE, per germline (reference sequence). The CDR3 loop is CASSPGGGPLTEAFF. CDR3 bases: TGTGCCAGCAGCCCCGGCGGGGGGCCCCTCACTGAAGCTTTCTTT.